These T cell receptor beta chains were read from a single sample in a study of chemoradiotherapy in HPV16-positive cancers. Sequenced by immunoSEQ multiplex PCR; TCRdb stores in-frame clones only, minus some. The sample has roughly 13,000 clones, approximately 70% seen once. This specimen was collected from a patient who underwent chemoradiotherapy. The receptors derive from a human donor with HPV-associated anogenital cancer. The CDR3 runs from the conserved cysteine through the conserved F or W. Each record gives: V gene, J gene, CDR3 protein.

>TRBV28|TRBJ1-5
CASRTGQGNNQPQHF
>TRBV5-1|TRBJ1-2
CASSLDAGRSDGYTF
>TRBV5-8|TRBJ1-3
CASSLARDGNTIYF
>TRBV28|TRBJ1-2
CASTQAGGIGGYTF
>TRBV5-1|TRBJ1-2
CASSLDAGINYGYTF
>TRBV2|TRBJ1-1
CASREGIEAFF
>TRBV19|TRBJ2-7
CASSMAVSGLRAGEQYF
>TRBV5-5|TRBJ1-3
CASSQTARVSGNTIYF
>TRBV7-9|TRBJ2-5
CASSLGGQQPETQYF
>TRBV6-4|TRBJ1-5
CASKAGGFQPQHF
>TRBV28|TRBJ1-6
CASSLVGQGSSNSPLHF
>TRBV5-6|TRBJ2-7
CASSLFWGNEQYF
>TRBV2|TRBJ1-4
CASSDVPGQGGLREKLFF
>TRBV19|TRBJ1-2
CASRPFSWGNYGYTF
>TRBV2|TRBJ1-6
CASTSQSSYNSPLHF
>TRBV5-5|TRBJ2-6
CASSSSLPVLTF
>TRBV4-2|TRBJ2-1
CASSQEFRGTMGNEQFF
>TRBV19|TRBJ2-6
CASRTGGSGANVLTF
>TRBV10-1|TRBJ2-2
CASRDSIETGELFF
>TRBV7-2|TRBJ2-7
CASSFAGVPYEQYF
>TRBV7-9|TRBJ1-2
CASSLDLGGLYGYTF
>TRBV7-2|TRBJ2-1
CASSLAGHTSNEQFF
>TRBV9|TRBJ2-3
CASSVGIAGSTDTQYF
>TRBV28|TRBJ2-1
CASSHRYNEQFF
>TRBV7-9|TRBJ1-2
CASRTGTEYGYTF
>TRBV30|TRBJ1-1
CAWSVILNTEAFF
>TRBV27|TRBJ1-3
CASSLLAPFRVIGNTIYF
>TRBV29-1|TRBJ1-1
CSGTGAATEAFF
>TRBV2|TRBJ1-6
CASLQGDGSYNSPLHF